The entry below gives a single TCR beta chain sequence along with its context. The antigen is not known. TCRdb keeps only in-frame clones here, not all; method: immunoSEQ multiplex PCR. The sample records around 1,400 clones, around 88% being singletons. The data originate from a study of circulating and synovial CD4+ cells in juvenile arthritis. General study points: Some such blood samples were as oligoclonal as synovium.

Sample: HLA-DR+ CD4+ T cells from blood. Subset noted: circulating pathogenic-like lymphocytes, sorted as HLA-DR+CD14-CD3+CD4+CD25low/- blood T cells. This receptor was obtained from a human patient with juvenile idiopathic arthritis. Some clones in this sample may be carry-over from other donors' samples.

The CDR3, as DNA: TGTGCCACCAGCAGGGGGAGACAGGGAGTCTCGTACGAGCAGTACTTC. Encoded protein: CATSRGRQGVSYEQYF. The chain employs TRBV15 and TRBJ2-7; 7 bases match TRBD1. The germline V gene has CDR1 LNHNV and CDR2 YYDKDF (reference sequence). The CDR3 sequence is 16 residues long. V trimming: 3 bases; J trimming: 4 bases; junction bases outside the gene matches: 12. The full variable domain, in which reference TRBV15 and TRBJ2-7 provide the parts outside the CDR3, is DAMVIQNPRYQVTQFGKPVTLSCSQTLNHNVMYWYQQKSSQAPKLLFHYYDKDFNNEADTPDNFQSRRPNTSFCFLDIRSPGLGDTAMYLCATSRGRQGVSYEQYFGPGTRLTVT.